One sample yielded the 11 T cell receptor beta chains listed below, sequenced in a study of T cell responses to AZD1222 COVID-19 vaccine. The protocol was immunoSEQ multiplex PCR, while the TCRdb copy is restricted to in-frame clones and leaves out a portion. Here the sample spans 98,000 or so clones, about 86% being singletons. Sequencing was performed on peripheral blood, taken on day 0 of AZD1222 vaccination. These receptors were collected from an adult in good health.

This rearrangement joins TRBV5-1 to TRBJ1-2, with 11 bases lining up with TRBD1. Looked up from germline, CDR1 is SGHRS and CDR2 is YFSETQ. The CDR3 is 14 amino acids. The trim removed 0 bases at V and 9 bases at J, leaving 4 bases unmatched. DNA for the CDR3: TGCGCCAGCAGCTTGGAAAGGACAGGGGGCAGCTACACCTTC. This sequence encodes CASSLERTGGSYTF. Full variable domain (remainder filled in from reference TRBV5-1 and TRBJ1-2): KAGVTQTPRYLIKTRGQQVTLSCSPISGHRSVSWYQQTPGQGLQFLFEYFSETQRNKGNFPGRFSGRQFSNSRSEMNVSTLELGDSALYLCASSLERTGGSYTFGSGTRLTVV.

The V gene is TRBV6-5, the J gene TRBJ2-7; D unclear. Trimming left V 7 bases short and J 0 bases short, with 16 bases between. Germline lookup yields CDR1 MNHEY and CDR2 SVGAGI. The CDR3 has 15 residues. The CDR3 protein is CASTSLDASSYEQYF. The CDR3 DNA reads TGTGCCAGCACCTCTCTGGACGCTAGCTCCTACGAGCAGTACTTC.

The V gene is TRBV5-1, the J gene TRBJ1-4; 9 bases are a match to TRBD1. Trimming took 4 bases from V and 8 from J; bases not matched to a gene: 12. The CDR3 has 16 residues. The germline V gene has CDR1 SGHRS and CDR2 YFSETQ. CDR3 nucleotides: TGCGCCAGCAGCCGAAGGTCGGGACAGGGCTACGAAAAACTGTTTTTT. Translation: CASSRRSGQGYEKLFF.

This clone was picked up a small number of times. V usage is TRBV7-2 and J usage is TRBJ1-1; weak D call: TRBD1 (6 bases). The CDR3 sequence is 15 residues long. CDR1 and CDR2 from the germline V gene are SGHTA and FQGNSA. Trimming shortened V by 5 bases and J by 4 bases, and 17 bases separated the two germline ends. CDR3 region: CASSPGGGVGTEAFF. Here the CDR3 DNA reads TGTGCCAGCAGCCCCGGAGGGGGGGTAGGCACTGAAGCTTTCTTT.

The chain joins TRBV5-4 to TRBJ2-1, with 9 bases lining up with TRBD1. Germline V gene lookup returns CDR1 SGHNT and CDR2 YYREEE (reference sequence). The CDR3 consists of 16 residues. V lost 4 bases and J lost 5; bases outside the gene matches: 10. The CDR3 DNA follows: TGTGCCAGCAGCCGCCCGGAGACAGGGGGACACAATGAGCAGTTCTTC. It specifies CASSRPETGGHNEQFF.

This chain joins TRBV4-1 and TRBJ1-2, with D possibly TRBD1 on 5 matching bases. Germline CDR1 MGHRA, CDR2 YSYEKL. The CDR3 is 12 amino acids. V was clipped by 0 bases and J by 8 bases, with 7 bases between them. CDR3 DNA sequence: TGCGCCAGCAGCCAAGAGAGGGGAGGCTACACCTTC. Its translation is CASSQERGGYTF.

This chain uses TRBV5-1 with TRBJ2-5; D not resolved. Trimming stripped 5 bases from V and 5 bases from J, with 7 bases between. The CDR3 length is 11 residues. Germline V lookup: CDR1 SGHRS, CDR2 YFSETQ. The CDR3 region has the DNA TGCGCCAGCAGTCAATATGAGACCCAGTACTTC. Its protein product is CASSQYETQYF.

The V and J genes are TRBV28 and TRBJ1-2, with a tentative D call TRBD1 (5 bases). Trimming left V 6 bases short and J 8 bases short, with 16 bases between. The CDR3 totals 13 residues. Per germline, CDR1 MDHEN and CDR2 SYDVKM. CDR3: CASSPRSGLGYTF. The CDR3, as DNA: TGTGCCAGCAGCCCCCGGTCGGGGCTCGGCTACACCTTC.

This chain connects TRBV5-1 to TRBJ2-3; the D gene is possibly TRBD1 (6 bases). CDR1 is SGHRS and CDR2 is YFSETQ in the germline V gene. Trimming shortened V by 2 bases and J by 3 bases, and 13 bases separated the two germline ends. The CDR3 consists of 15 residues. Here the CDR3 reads CASSLQGGLTDTQYF. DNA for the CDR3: TGCGCCAGCAGCTTACAGGGTGGGTTGACAGATACGCAGTATTTT. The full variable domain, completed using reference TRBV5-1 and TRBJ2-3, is KAGVTQTPRYLIKTRGQQVTLSCSPISGHRSVSWYQQTPGQGLQFLFEYFSETQRNKGNFPGRFSGRQFSNSRSEMNVSTLELGDSALYLCASSLQGGLTDTQYFGPGTRLTVL.

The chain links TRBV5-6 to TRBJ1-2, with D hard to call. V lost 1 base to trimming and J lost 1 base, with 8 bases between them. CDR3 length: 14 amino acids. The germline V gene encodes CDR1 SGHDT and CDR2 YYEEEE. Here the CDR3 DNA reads TGTGCCAGCAGCTTGTTCGGTTATAACTATGGCTACACCTTC. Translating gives CASSLFGYNYGYTF.

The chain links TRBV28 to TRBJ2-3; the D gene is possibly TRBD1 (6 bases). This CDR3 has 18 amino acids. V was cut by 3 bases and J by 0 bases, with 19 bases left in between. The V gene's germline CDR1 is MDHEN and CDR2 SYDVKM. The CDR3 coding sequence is TGTGCCAGCAGTTTGGTTGGACAAATGGGACAAAGCACAGATACGCAGTATTTT. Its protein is CASSLVGQMGQSTDTQYF.